The 2 T cell receptor beta chains in this list originate from one sample, sequenced in a study of control samples from healthy donors and cancer patients. Libraries were prepared by immunoSEQ multiplex PCR; TCRdb keeps only in-frame clonotypes and omits some of them. The profile shows 150,000 to 170,000 clones, about 94% of them singletons. The sequenced material came from blood. The source is a man in his forties or fifties in good health.

The chain joins TRBV2 to TRBJ1-1, with 7 bases that match TRBD1. Germline assignment: CDR1 SNHLY and CDR2 FYNNEI. V gave up 2 bases and J gave up 1 base; unmatched junction bases: 4. CDR3 size: 15 residues. The CDR3 protein is CASSERQGGNTEAFF. In DNA form, the CDR3 reads TGTGCCAGCAGTGAAAGGCAGGGGGGGAACACTGAAGCTTTCTTT.

The chain is built from TRBV19 and TRBJ2-7; perhaps TRBD2 as D (6 bases). The CDR3 spans 15 residues. The ends were cut back, 1 base at V and 6 bases at J, with 16 bases in the middle. CDR1 LNHDA and CDR2 SQIVND come from the germline V gene (reference sequence). The CDR3 DNA sequence: TGTGCCAGTAGTATAGGGGGAGGAGAGGCGGTCGAGCAGTACTTC. Residues: CASSIGGGEAVEQYF.